Reported below is one T cell receptor (beta chain). The sample originates from a study of blood T cell repertoires in COVID-19. About the research overall: Sites in the United States, Italy and Spain provided acute and convalescent COVID-19 samples. Nucleic acid was either cDNA or gDNA, and it came from T cells, B-cell-depleted T cells, or PBMCs.

Authors' processing steps: From reference gene primer amplification, estimates of nucleated cell counts were derived. The assay was immunoSEQ multiplex PCR, and TCRdb's table has in-frame clones only and misses some. The D gene and trimming were derived from the DNA, and the V and J assignments and clone size from that table. The table shows some 100,000 clones, with around 89% occurring only once. This CDR3 is 15 amino acids long. CDR1 and CDR2 (germline): KGHDR, SFDVKD. With V trimmed by 4 bases and J by 1 base, 5 bases remained unmatched. The chain joins TRBV24-1 to TRBJ1-2, with 7 positions matching TRBD1. The sequenced sample consisted of peripheral blood. The sequence came from a human donor with acute or convalescent COVID-19. The donor label of this sample is uncertain. The CDR3 DNA follows: TGTGCCACCAGTGACCCGGGACAGAATAACTATGGCTACACCTTC. This codes for CATSDPGQNNYGYTF.